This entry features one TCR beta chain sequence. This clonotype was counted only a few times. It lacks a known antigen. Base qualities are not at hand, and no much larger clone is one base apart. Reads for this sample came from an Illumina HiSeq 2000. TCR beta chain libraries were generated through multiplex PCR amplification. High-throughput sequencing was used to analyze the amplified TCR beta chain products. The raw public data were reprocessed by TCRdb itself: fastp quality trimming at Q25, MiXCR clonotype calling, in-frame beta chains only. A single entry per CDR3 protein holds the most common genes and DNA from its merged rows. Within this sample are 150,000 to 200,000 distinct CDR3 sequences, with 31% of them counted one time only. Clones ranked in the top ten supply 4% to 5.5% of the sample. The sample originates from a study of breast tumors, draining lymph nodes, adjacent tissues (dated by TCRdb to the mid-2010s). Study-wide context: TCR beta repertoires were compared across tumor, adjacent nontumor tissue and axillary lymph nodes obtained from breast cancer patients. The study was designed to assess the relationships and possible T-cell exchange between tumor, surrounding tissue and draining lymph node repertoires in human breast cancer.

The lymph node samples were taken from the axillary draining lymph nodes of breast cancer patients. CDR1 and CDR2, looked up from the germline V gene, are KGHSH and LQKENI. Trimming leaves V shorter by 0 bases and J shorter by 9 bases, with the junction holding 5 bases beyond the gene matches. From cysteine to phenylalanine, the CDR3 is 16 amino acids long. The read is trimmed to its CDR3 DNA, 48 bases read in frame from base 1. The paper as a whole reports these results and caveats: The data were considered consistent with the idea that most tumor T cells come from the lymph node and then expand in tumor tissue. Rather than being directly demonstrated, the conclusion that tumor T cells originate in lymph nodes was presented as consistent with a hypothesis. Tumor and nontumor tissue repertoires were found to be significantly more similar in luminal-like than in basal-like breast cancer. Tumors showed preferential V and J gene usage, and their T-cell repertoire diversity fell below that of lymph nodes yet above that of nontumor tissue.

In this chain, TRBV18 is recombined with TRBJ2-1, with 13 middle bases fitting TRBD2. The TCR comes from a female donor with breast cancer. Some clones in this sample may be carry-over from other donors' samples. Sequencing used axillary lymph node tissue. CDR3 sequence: CASSPPGLAGYGEQFF. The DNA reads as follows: TGTGCCAGCTCACCACCGGGACTAGCGGGATATGGTGAGCAGTTCTTC.